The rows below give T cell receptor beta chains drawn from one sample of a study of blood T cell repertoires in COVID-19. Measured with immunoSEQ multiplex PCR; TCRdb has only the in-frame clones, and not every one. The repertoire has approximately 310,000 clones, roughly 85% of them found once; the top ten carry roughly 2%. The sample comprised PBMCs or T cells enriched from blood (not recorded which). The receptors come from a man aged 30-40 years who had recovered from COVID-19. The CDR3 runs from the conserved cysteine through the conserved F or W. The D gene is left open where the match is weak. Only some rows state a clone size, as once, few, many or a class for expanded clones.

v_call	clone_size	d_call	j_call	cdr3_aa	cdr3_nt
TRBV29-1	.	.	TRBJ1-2	CSVQQGGNYGYTF	TGCAGCGTTCAACAGGGCGGAAACTATGGCTACACCTTC
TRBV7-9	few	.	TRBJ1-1	CASRPRVGGTEAFF	TGTGCCAGCAGGCCCCGGGTGGGAGGAACTGAAGCTTTCTTT
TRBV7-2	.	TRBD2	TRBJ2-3	CASSPWTSGGKDADTQYF	TGTGCCAGCAGCCCATGGACTAGCGGGGGGAAGGACGCAGATACGCAGTATTTT
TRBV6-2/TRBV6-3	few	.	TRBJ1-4	CASSYATTTNEKLFF	TGTGCCAGCAGTTACGCGACAACAACTAATGAAAAACTGTTTTTT
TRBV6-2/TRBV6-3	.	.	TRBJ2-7	CASSYSTSNAASYEQYF	TGTGCCAGCAGTTACTCGACGTCGAATGCGGCTTCCTACGAGCAGTACTTC
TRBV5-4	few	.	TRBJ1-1	CASSSRYRDKSDNTEAFF	TGTGCCAGCAGTTCCCGTTACCGGGACAAAAGCGACAACACTGAAGCTTTCTTT
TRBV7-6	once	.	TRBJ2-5	CASSRQLRETQYF	TGTGCCAGCAGCCGTCAACTCCGAGAGACCCAGTACTTC
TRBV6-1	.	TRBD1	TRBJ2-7	CASSERGQGALDEYF	TGTGCCAGCAGTGAGAGGGGACAGGGGGCCTTGGATGAGTACTTC
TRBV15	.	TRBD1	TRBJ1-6	CATSRTGIDSPLHF	TGTGCCACCAGCAGGACAGGGATAGATTCACCCCTCCACTTT
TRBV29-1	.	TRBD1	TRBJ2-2	CSVSGTGHPPNVGELFF	TGCAGCGTCTCCGGGACAGGGCATCCCCCCAATGTCGGGGAGCTGTTTTTT
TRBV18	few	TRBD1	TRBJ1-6	CASSSTGGFNSPLHF	TGTGCCAGCTCATCGACAGGGGGCTTTAATTCACCCCTCCACTTT
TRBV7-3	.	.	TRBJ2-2	CASSLNLGGELFF	TGTGCCAGCAGCTTAAATCTAGGCGGGGAGCTGTTTTTT
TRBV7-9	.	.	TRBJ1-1	CASSLVSVAVEAFF	TGTGCCAGCAGCTTAGTATCGGTAGCTGTGGAAGCTTTCTTT
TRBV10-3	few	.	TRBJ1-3	CAIRSSWGGISGNTIYF	TGTGCCATCAGGAGCAGTTGGGGGGGGATCTCTGGAAACACCATATATTTT
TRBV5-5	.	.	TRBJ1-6	CASSLASGVASPLHF	TGTGCCAGCAGCTTGGCCTCAGGGGTGGCTTCACCCCTCCACTTT
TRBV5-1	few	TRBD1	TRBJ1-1	CASSLVQGDTEAFF	TGCGCCAGCAGCTTGGTCCAGGGGGACACTGAAGCTTTCTTT
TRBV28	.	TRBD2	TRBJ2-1	CASSLSSGGVAYNEQFF	TGTGCCAGCAGTTTATCTAGCGGGGGGGTGGCCTACAATGAGCAGTTCTTC
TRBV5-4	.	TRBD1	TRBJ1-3	CASSRQGGNSGNTIYF	TGTGCCAGCAGCCGACAGGGGGGCAACTCTGGAAACACCATATATTTT
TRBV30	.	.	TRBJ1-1	CAWSRSPGGGKGNTEAFF	TGTGCCTGGAGCCGAAGTCCGGGGGGAGGAAAGGGTAACACTGAAGCTTTCTTT
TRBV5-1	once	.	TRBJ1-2	CASSPQKSSYGYTF	TGCGCCAGCAGCCCACAGAAATCCTCCTATGGCTACACCTTC
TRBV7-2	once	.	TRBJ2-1	CASSLDSVSYNEQFF	TGTGCCAGCAGCTTAGACTCGGTTTCCTACAATGAGCAGTTCTTC
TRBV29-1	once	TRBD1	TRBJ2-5	CSVERGQAETQYF	TGCAGCGTTGAGAGAGGACAGGCTGAGACCCAGTACTTC
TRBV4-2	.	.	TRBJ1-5	CASSPGGGARDMGNQPQHF	TGTGCCAGCAGCCCCGGCGGGGGGGCGCGGGATATGGGCAATCAGCCCCAGCATTTT
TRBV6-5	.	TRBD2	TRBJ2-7	CASSSSGVLSYEQYF	TGTGCCAGCAGTTCTAGCGGGGTTCTCTCCTACGAGCAGTACTTC
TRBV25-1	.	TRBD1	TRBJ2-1	CASSGTGGAYNEQFF	TGTGCCAGCAGTGGGACAGGGGGCGCCTACAATGAGCAGTTCTTC
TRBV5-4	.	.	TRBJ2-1	CASSSQGGSYNEQFF	TGTGCCAGCAGCTCGCAGGGCGGCTCCTACAATGAGCAGTTCTTC
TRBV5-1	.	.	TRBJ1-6	CASSLVVDNSPLHF	TGCGCCAGCAGCTTGGTTGTCGATAATTCACCCCTCCACTTT
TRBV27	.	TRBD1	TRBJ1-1	CASSPGQGFRAFF	TGTGCCAGCAGTCCGGGACAGGGGTTTAGGGCTTTCTTT
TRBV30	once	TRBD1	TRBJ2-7	CAWRTGAYEQYF	TGTGCCTGGAGGACAGGGGCCTACGAGCAGTACTTC
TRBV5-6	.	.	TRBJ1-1	CASSLARRDTEAFF	TGTGCCAGCAGCTTGGCCCGAAGAGACACTGAAGCTTTCTTT
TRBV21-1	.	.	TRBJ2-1	CANLGRVPNEQFF	TGTGCCAACTTGGGGAGGGTCCCCAATGAGCAGTTCTTC
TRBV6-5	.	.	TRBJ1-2	CASSRDINYGYTF	TGTGCCAGCAGCCGGGATATTAACTATGGCTACACCTTC
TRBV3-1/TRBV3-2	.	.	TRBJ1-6	CASSPDRYNSPLHF	TGTGCCAGCAGCCCGGACAGATATAATTCACCCCTCCACTTT
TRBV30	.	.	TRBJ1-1	CAWSLSGFTEAFF	TGTGCCTGGTCCCTAAGCGGGTTCACTGAAGCTTTCTTT
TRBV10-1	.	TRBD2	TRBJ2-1	CASSEGSPGTSGGKQYNEQFF	TGCGCCAGCAGTGAGGGGTCTCCTGGGACTAGCGGGGGGAAACAGTACAATGAGCAGTTCTTC
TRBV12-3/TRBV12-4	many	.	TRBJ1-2	CASSLQGNGYTF	TGTGCCAGCAGCCTACAGGGCAATGGCTACACCTTC
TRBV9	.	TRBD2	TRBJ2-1	CASSVDFRGGKNEQFF	TGTGCCAGCAGCGTAGACTTTCGGGGGGGTAAGAATGAGCAGTTCTTC
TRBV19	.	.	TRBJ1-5	CASSITGSGNQPQHF	TGTGCCAGTAGTATCACAGGGAGTGGCAATCAGCCCCAGCATTTT
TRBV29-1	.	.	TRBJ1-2	CSVRGGDSNYGYTF	TGCAGCGTTCGAGGGGGGGATTCTAACTATGGCTACACCTTC
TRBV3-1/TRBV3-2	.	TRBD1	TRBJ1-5	CASSQGQGRNQPQHF	TGTGCCAGCAGCCAAGGACAGGGGCGCAATCAGCCCCAGCATTTT
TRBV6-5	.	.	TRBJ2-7	CASSSGGLPYEQYF	TGTGCCAGCAGCTCCGGCGGGCTACCCTACGAGCAGTACTTC
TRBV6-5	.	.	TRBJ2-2	CASSSGDAGELFF	TGTGCCAGCAGTTCAGGGGACGCCGGGGAGCTGTTTTTT
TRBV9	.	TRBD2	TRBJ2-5	CASSVAPSGAQTQYF	TGTGCCAGCAGCGTAGCTCCTAGCGGGGCCCAGACCCAGTACTTC
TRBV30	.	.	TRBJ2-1	CAYSLLNEQFF	TGTGCCTACTCCCTCCTCAATGAGCAGTTCTTC
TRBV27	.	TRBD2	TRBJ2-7	CASSRTSGGPTAPEQYF	TGTGCCAGCAGTCGTACTAGCGGGGGGCCTACGGCTCCCGAGCAGTACTTC
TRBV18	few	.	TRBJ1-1	CASSPPFQGGNTEAFF	TGTGCCAGCTCACCACCGTTCCAGGGAGGGAACACTGAAGCTTTCTTT
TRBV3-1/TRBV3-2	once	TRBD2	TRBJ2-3	CASSQDLVASGTQYF	TGTGCCAGCAGCCAAGATCTTGTGGCTAGCGGTACGCAGTATTTT
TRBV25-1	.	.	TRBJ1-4	CASSSGADLEKLFF	TGTGCCAGCAGCTCTGGGGCAGACCTTGAAAAACTGTTTTTT
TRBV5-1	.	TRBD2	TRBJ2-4	CASSFFSGGAKNIQYF	TGCGCCAGCAGCTTCTTTAGCGGGGGAGCCAAAAACATTCAGTACTTC
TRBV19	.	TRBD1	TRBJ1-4	CASSTNRGLNPNEKLFF	TGTGCCAGTAGTACCAACAGGGGGCTTAACCCTAATGAAAAACTGTTTTTT
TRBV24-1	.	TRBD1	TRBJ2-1	CATSDSSGTGIFNEQFF	TGTGCCACCAGTGACTCCTCCGGGACAGGGATATTCAATGAGCAGTTCTTC
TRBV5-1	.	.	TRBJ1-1	CASSLDRGVTEAFF	TGCGCCAGCAGCTTGGATCGGGGGGTCACTGAAGCTTTCTTT
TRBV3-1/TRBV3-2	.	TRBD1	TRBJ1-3	CASSGGESGDRVITGGNTIYF	TGTGCCAGCAGCGGAGGGGAATCCGGGGACAGGGTGATCACGGGTGGAAACACCATATATTTT
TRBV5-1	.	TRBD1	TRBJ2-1	CASSSGTGGGEQFF	TGCGCCAGCAGCTCCGGGACAGGGGGTGGTGAGCAGTTCTTC
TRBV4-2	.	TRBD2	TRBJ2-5	CASSQQTSGGVGETQYF	TGTGCCAGCAGCCAACAGACTAGCGGGGGGGTCGGAGAGACCCAGTACTTC
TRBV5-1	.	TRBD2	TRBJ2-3	CASSTGRGTSGGDTQYF	TGCGCCAGCAGCACGGGCCGCGGGACTAGCGGGGGGGATACGCAGTATTTT
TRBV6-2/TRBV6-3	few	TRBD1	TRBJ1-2	CASSYLGQGFGYTF	TGTGCCAGCAGTTACCTAGGACAGGGCTTTGGCTACACCTTC
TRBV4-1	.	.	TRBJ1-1	CASSRMSRGRSNTEAFF	TGCGCCAGCAGCCGCATGTCTCGGGGTCGTTCGAACACTGAAGCTTTCTTT